The present entry profiles one TCR beta chain with its context. The data were taken from a study of monozygotic twins with inflammatory bowel disease. TCRdb reprocessed the 5' RACE reads, with one entry per CDR3 protein and no DNA. This repertoire includes about 420,000 distinct CDR3 sequences. CDR3 length: 15 residues. Germline V lookup: CDR1 SGHRS, CDR2 YFSETQ. The TCR sequence derives from a human donor with ulcerative colitis or Crohn's disease, or a healthy co-twin of an affected twin (not recorded which). The sequencing input was blood. The J gene is TRBJ2-5, the V gene TRBV5-1; TCRdb gives TRBD1 as the D gene, but with no DNA this cannot be confirmed. The CDR3 here is CASSSGQQSQETQYF.